This TCR beta chain emerged from a study of post-analysis software for immune sequencing data. cDNA libraries of TCR beta carried unique molecular identifiers. TCRdb reanalysed the PCR reads using MiXCR and keeps one entry per CDR3 protein. The sample contains roughly 670,000 distinct CDR3 sequences, roughly three fifths of which appear only once. CDR1 and CDR2 (germline): DFQATT, SNEGSKA (reference sequence). The CDR3 is 15 amino acids. Trimming shortened V by 8 bases and J by 2 bases, and 21 bases separated the two germline ends. General study points: About five TRBV segments were more frequent in patients than controls; TRBV5-6, TRBV5-1 and TRBV20-1 belonged to this group.

A remark on this clonotype: The antigen is not known.

The receptor's source is a girl aged 2 to 9 with multiple sclerosis. The chain couples TRBV20-1 to TRBJ1-1; D gene uncertain. The material sequenced was blood. For the CDR3, the DNA is TGCAGTCCCAGAGGGTCTCGGGAGTTAAACACTGAAGCTTTCTTT. This sequence encodes CSPRGSRELNTEAFF.